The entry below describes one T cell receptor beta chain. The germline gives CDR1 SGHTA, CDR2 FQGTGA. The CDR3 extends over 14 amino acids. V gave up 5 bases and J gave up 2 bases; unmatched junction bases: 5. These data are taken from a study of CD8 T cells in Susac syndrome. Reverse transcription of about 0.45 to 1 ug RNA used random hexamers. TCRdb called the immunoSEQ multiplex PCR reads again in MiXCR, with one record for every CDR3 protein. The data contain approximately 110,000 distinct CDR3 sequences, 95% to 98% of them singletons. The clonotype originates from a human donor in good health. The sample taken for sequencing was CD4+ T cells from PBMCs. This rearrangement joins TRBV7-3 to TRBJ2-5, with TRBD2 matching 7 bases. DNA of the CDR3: TGTGCCAGCAGCCAGCAGCGGGGACAAGAGACCCAGTACTTC. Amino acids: CASSQQRGQETQYF.